Below, one T cell receptor beta chain is given with its context. Antigen: not known. The data belong to a study of cytomegalovirus exposure and HLA in healthy donors. Turning to the study itself: A prior study identified 110 million or so unique TCR beta sequences from 180 million or so T cells. General study points: Fewer N-insertions (relative to the approximately 670-donor mean) were reportedly seen in an Asian-associated ancestry cluster in a later analysis. Reported performance of the classifier showed diagnosis of cytomegalovirus status with high specificity and sensitivity.

Germline V CDR1 and CDR2: SGHAT, FQNNGV. CDR3 length: 14 amino acids. V was pared by 3 bases and J by 6 bases, with 2 bases of the junction left unmatched. The PCR had 60 Vbeta and 13 Jbeta primers. TCRdb's table, derived via immunoSEQ multiplex PCR, lists solely in-frame clones and lacks some. Here the sample spans about 120,000 clones, over 6.5% being singletons. The clonotype was recovered from a middle-aged woman in good health and CMV-seropositive. The sample consisted of PBMCs. The chain combines TRBV11-2 with TRBJ2-1, with 10 bases that match TRBD2. The CDR3 nucleotides read TGTGCCAGCAGCTTTAGCGGGGGGAGCAATGAGCAGTTCTTC. Translated, it gives CASSFSGGSNEQFF. Together with reference TRBV11-2 and TRBJ2-1, the CDR3 gives the full variable domain: EAGVAQSPRYKIIEKRQSVAFWCNPISGHATLYWYQQILGQGPKLLIQFQNNGVVDDSQLPKDRFSAERLKGVDSTLKIQPAKLEDSAVYLCASSFSGGSNEQFFGPGTRLTVL.